Sequencing of this T cell receptor beta chain was carried out in a study of cytomegalovirus exposure and HLA in healthy donors. Across the study: Out of 150 million to 200 million T cells, an earlier analysis found 117 million unique TCR beta sequences in total.

On this clone: The antigen is undetermined.

Study results and limitations: A later analysis linked a missense DCLRE1C variant to TCR beta V- and J-gene trimming. What TCR beta sequences reportedly achieved was accurate prediction of HLA-A and HLA-B alleles in most subjects.

PCR primers comprised 60 Vbeta and 13 Jbeta primers. Libraries were prepared by immunoSEQ multiplex PCR; TCRdb keeps only in-frame clonotypes and omits some of them. Seen here are more than 75,000 clones, around 89% observed once, and the top ten hold roughly 2.2%. The length of the CDR3 is 14 residues. Trimming cost V 3 bases and J 5 bases; bases outside gene matches: 7. Germline lookup yields CDR1 GTSNPN and CDR2 SVGIG (reference sequence). The source is a man younger than 30 in good health and CMV-seronegative. The sequenced sample was PBMCs. The chain couples TRBV30 to TRBJ2-3; TRBD2 agrees at 8 bases. CDR3 sequence: CAWSGRGRGDTQYF. The CDR3 DNA reads as TGTGCCTGGAGCGGGAGGGGGAGAGGAGATACGCAGTATTTT. The variable domain in full, completed from reference TRBV30 and TRBJ2-3, reads SQTIHQWPATLVQPVGSPLSLECTVEGTSNPNLYWYRQAAGRGLQLLFYSVGIGQISSEVPQNLSASRPQDRQFILSSKKLLLSDSGFYLCAWSGRGRGDTQYFGPGTRLTVL.